Shown below are 7 T cell receptor beta chains from a single sample sequenced in a study of cytomegalovirus exposure and HLA in healthy donors. PCR amplification relied on 60 Vbeta primers (plus 13 Jbeta primers). This table comes from immunoSEQ multiplex PCR, and its TCRdb copy is limited to in-frame clones, with some not included. The data contain fewer than 95,000 clones, over 60% of them singletons. Sequencing input: PBMCs. The origin of the receptors is a woman aged 40 to 55 in good health and CMV-seropositive.

This clone was seen more than once but under ten times. This CDR3 reads CASSPRTVRGNTIYF. In nucleotides, the CDR3 is TGTGCCAGCAGTCCGAGGACAGTTCGCGGAAACACCATATATTTT. The J gene is TRBJ1-3, the V gene TRBV6-5; weak D call: TRBD1 (6 bases). Germline V gene data show CDR1 as MNHEY and CDR2 as SVGAGI. The CDR3 is 15 amino acids. V was pared by 5 bases and J by 4 bases, with 15 bases between.

The chain recombines TRBV9 with TRBJ1-3; D is ambiguous. The CDR3 extends over 14 amino acids. V gave up 4 bases and J gave up 0 bases, with 8 bases separating them. Germline CDR1 reads SGDLS; CDR2 reads YYNGEE. The CDR3 DNA sequence: TGTGCCAGCAGCCCGACATACTCTGGAAACACCATATATTTT. Encoded protein: CASSPTYSGNTIYF.

The chain links TRBV9 to TRBJ1-4; D perhaps matches TRBD1 (6 bases). The germline gives CDR1 SGDLS, CDR2 YYNGEE. The ends were cut back, 0 bases at V and 3 bases at J, with 9 bases in the middle. The CDR3 is 15 amino acids. The CDR3 region has the DNA TGTGCCAGCAGCGTAGGGGGGCGGGCTAATGAAAAACTGTTTTTT. It specifies CASSVGGRANEKLFF.

The V call is TRBV27, the J call TRBJ2-7; maybe TRBD2 (6 bases). V lost 6 bases to trimming and J lost 1 base, with 19 bases between them. The CDR3 is 16 residues long. In germline, CDR1 is MNHEY, CDR2 SMNVEV (reference sequence). CDR3 protein: CASSPRGGIVSYEQYF. CDR3 bases: TGTGCCAGCAGCCCTCGGGGCGGGATAGTTTCCTACGAGCAGTACTTC.

The chain links TRBV6-1 to TRBJ1-1; weak D call: TRBD1 (6 bases). The V gene's germline CDR1 is MNHNS and CDR2 SASEGT. V was trimmed by 0 bases and J by 3 bases, leaving 14 bases between them. The CDR3 covers 16 residues. CDR3 bases: TGTGCCAGCAGTGAAGCGCTGGGGGCTGCGGACACTGAAGCTTTCTTT. Translating gives CASSEALGAADTEAFF.

This clone was observed a single time. The chain couples TRBV20-1 to TRBJ2-7, with no clear D. Deletions cut 3 bases from V and 3 bases from J, with 6 bases between. Germline V gene data show CDR1 as DFQATT and CDR2 as SNEGSKA (reference sequence). There are 11 residues in the CDR3. Here the CDR3 DNA reads TGCAGTGCTAGTCTTTTCTACGAGCAGTACTTC. It encodes CSASLFYEQYF.

The chain employs TRBV30 and TRBJ2-1; 9 nucleotides line up with TRBD2. Germline V gene data show CDR1 as GTSNPN and CDR2 as SVGIG (reference sequence). This CDR3 comprises 14 residues. With V trimmed by 0 bases and J by 5 bases, 2 bases remained unmatched. DNA of the CDR3: TGTGCCTGGAGTGTGAGCGGGGGGAACAATGAGCAGTTCTTC. This translates into CAWSVSGGNNEQFF.